A single sample is the source of the 5 T cell receptor beta chains below, sequenced in a study of response to subunit inactivated influenza vaccine. TCRdb re-called the RT-PCR reads through MiXCR, storing one row per CDR3 protein. Of about 800,000 distinct CDR3 sequences detected, over 20% appear once; the ten largest clones hold more than 8.5%. Sample: PBMCs from blood, taken less than 6 days after vaccination. All receptors come from a man between 45 and 60 years old who received an inactivated influenza vaccine.

The chain recombines TRBV5-1 with TRBJ2-7; 8 bases are a match to TRBD2. Looked up from germline, CDR1 is SGHRS and CDR2 is YFSETQ. CDR3 size: 14 residues. Trimming removed 4 bases from V and 7 bases from J; junction bases left unmatched: 10. CDR3 loop: CASSRTAGAWEQYF. The CDR3 DNA reads TGCGCCAGCAGCCGGACAGCGGGGGCGTGGGAGCAGTACTTC.

A few counts support this clonotype. The rearrangement uses TRBV6-1 and TRBJ2-7, with D possibly being TRBD1 or TRBD2 (6 bases each). The CDR3 is made up of 14 amino acids. V was trimmed by 8 bases and J by 5 bases, leaving 19 bases between them. Germline CDR1 is MNHNS and CDR2 is SASEGT. The CDR3 nucleotides are TGTGCCAGCCGCGGGAAACAGGGCGTCAACGAGCAGTACTTC. Protein sequence: CASRGKQGVNEQYF.

On this clonotype itself: Germline is not matched at one junction end, which may reflect a read error. The V gene is TRBV30, the J gene TRBJ2-7; TRBD2 agrees at 13 bases. The germline V gene has CDR1 GTSNPN and CDR2 SVGIG (reference sequence). CDR3 length: 20 amino acids. CDR3 residues: CAWSGDGLWTSGSITYEKYF. Here the CDR3 DNA reads TGTGCCTGGTCTGGGGATGGGCTTTGGACTAGCGGGAGTATCACCTACGAGAAGTACTTC.

This sequence joins TRBV7-6 and TRBJ2-6; D call uncertain. Per germline, CDR1 SGHVS and CDR2 FNYEAQ. The CDR3 sequence is 15 residues long. V was shortened by 2 bases and J by 1 base, with 6 bases between the two germline ends. CDR3 sequence reads: CASSLKASGANVLTF. The DNA for the CDR3 is TGTGCCAGCAGCTTAAAGGCGTCTGGGGCCAACGTCCTGACTTTC.

The chain combines TRBV5-1 with TRBJ2-3; unclear D gene. Germline loops: CDR1 SGHRS, CDR2 YFSETQ. This CDR3 has 14 residues. Trimming shortened V by 0 bases and J by 4 bases, and 9 bases separated the two germline ends. The CDR3 protein is CASSLVRKADTQYF. Here the CDR3 DNA reads TGCGCCAGCAGCTTGGTAAGGAAGGCAGATACGCAGTATTTT.